The 3 T cell receptor beta chains below all came from one sample that was sequenced in a study of T cell responses to AZD1222 COVID-19 vaccine. Assay: immunoSEQ multiplex PCR; the TCRdb copy retains only in-frame clones and omits some. The sample lists 200,000 or so clones; 75% to 90% were seen once. The sample in question was peripheral blood, obtained on day 0 of MenACWY control vaccination. The origin of the receptors is an adult in good health.

CDR3 sequence reads: CASSQEVSGAPYGYTF. The CDR3 DNA sequence: TGCGCCAGCAGCCAAGAGGTCTCTGGGGCGCCTTATGGCTACACCTTC. The chain uses TRBV4-3 and TRBJ1-2, with D perhaps matching TRBD1 (5 bases). CDR3 length: 16 amino acids. Per the germline V gene, CDR1 is LGHNA and CDR2 is YSLEER. The V and J ends lost 0 bases and 5 bases respectively, with 16 bases between them.

CDR3 DNA sequence: TGTGCCAGCAGTACAGGGAGCTCCTACAATGAGCAGTTCTTC. Translation: CASSTGSSYNEQFF. The chain couples TRBV28 to TRBJ2-1, with a tentative D call TRBD1 (6 bases). The V end was cut by 5 bases, the J end by 0 bases, with 8 bases between. The CDR3 loop spans 14 amino acids. In germline, CDR1 is MDHEN, CDR2 SYDVKM.

The chain employs TRBV5-1 and TRBJ1-1, with 9 positions matching TRBD1. The CDR3 length is 14 residues. V was clipped by 4 bases and J by 2 bases; unmatched bases: 3. Germline CDR1 SGHRS, CDR2 YFSETQ. CDR3 DNA: TGCGCCAGCAGCCTGGACAGGGGAAACACTGAAGCTTTCTTT. Translation gives CASSLDRGNTEAFF.